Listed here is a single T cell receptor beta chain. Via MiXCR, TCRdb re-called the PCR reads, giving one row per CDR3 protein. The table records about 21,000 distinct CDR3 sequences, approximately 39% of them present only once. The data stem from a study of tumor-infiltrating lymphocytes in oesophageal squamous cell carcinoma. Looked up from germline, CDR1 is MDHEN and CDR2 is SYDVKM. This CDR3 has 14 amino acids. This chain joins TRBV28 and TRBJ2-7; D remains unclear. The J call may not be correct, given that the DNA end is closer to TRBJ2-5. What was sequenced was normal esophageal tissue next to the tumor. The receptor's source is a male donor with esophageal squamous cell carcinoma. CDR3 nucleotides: TGTGCCAGCAACACTCCAGCATACCAAGAGACCCAGTACTTC. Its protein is CASNTPAYQETQYF.